This TCR beta chain was sequenced during a study of T cells expressing NK-cell markers. Study overall: Sorted CD3+CD56-NKG2C+, CD3+CD56+NKG2C- and CD3+CD56+NKG2C+ T cells were the source of the TCR beta repertoires.

From its re-call of the 5' RACE reads, TCRdb lists each CDR3 protein once, without DNA. This sample's table has 550,000 or so distinct CDR3 sequences. CDR1 is MGHDK and CDR2 is SYGVNS in the germline V gene. The CDR3 consists of 13 residues. The sequencing input was blood T cells: a sorted CD56 or NKG2C T cell subset, CD4+ or CD8+ T cells, or bulk PBMC T cells (not recorded which). This chain joins TRBV25-1 and TRBJ2-1; lacking DNA, the TRBD2 call made by TCRdb goes unchecked. This TCR was recovered from a man younger than 35 in good health. CDR3 sequence: CASIGVAGTEQFF. Drawing the rest from reference TRBV25-1 and TRBJ2-1, the complete variable domain is EADIYQTPRYLVIGTGKKITLECSQTMGHDKMYWYQQDPGMELHLIHYSYGVNSTEKGDLSSESTVSRIRTEHFPLTLESARPSHTSQYLCASIGVAGTEQFFGPGTRLTVL.